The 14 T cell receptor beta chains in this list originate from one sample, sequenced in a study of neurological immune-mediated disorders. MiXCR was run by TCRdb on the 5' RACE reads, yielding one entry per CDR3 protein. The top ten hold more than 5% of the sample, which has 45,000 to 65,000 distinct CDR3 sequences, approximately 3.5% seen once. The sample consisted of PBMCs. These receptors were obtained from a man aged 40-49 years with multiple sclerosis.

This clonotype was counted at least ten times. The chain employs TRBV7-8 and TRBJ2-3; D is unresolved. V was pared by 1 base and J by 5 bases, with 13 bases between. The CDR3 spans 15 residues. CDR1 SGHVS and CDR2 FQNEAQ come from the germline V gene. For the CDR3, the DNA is TGTGCCAGCAGCTTAGAATTTGTCAATGTAGATACGCAGTATTTT. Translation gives CASSLEFVNVDTQYF.

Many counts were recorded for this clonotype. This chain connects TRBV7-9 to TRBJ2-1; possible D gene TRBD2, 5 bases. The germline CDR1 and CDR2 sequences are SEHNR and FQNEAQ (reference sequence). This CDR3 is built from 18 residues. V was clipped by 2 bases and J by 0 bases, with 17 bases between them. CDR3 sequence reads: CASSLRWESRSSYNEQFF. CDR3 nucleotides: TGTGCCAGCAGCTTAAGGTGGGAGAGCAGGAGCTCCTACAATGAGCAGTTCTTC.

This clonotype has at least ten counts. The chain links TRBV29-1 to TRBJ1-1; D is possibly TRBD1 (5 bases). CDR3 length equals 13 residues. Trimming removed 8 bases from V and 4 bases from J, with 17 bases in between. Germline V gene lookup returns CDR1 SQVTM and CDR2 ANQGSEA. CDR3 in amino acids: CSSREGRGTEAFF. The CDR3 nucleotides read TGCAGCTCTAGGGAGGGGAGGGGCACTGAAGCTTTCTTT.

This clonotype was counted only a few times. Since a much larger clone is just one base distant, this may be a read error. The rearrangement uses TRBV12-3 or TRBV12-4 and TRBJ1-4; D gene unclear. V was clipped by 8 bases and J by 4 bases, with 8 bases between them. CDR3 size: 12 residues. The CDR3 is CASRENNEKLFF. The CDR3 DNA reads TGTGCCAGCCGGGAAAATAATGAAAAACTGTTTTTT.

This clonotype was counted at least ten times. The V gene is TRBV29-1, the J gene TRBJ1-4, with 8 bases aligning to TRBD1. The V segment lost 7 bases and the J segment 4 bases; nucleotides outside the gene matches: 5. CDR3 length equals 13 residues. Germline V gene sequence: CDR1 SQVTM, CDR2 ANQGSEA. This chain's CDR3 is CSARQGNNEKLFF. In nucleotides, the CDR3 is TGCAGCGCCCGACAGGGGAATAATGAAAAACTGTTTTTT.

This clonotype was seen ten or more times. The CDR3 region has the DNA TGTGCCAGCAGTCCGCGGGACAGTTCCTACGAGCAGTACTTC. Amino acids: CASSPRDSSYEQYF. The V and J genes are TRBV12-3 or TRBV12-4 and TRBJ2-7, with D possibly being TRBD1 (7 bases). The V and J ends lost 5 bases and 1 base respectively, with 12 bases between them. This CDR3 comprises 14 residues.

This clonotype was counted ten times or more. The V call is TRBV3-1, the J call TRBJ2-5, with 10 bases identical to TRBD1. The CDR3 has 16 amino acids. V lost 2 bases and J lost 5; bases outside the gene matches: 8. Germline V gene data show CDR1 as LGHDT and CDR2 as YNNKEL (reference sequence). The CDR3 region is CASSQPATGGGETQYF. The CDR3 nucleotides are TGTGCCAGCAGCCAACCCGCGACAGGGGGCGGCGAGACCCAGTACTTC.

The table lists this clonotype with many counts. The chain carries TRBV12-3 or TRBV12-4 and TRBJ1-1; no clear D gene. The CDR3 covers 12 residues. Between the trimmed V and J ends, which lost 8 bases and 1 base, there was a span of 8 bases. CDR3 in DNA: TGTGCCAGCGAGGGAGGGAACACTGAAGCTTTCTTT. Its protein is CASEGGNTEAFF.

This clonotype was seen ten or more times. The CDR3 loop is CASSLAGGETQYF. The CDR3 bases are TGTGCCAGCAGCTTAGCGGGGGGCGAGACCCAGTACTTC. The chain joins TRBV7-3 to TRBJ2-5; 8 bases fit TRBD2. The CDR3 sequence is 13 residues long. CDR1 is SGHTA, CDR2 FQGTGA, per germline. V lost 2 bases to trimming and J lost 5 bases; unmatched junction nucleotides: 1. The variable domain in full, with the rest retrieved from reference TRBV7-3 and TRBJ2-5, is GAGVSQTPSNKVTEKGKYVELRCDPISGHTALYWYRQSLGQGPEFLIYFQGTGAADDSGLPNDRFFAVRPEGSVSTLKIQRTERGDSAVYLCASSLAGGETQYFGPGTRLLVL.

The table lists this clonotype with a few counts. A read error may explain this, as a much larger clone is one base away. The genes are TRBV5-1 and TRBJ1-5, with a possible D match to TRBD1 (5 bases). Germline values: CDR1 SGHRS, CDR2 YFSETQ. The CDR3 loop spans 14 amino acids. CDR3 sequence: CASSLGRGGQPQNF. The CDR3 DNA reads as TGCGCCAGCAGCTTGGGGAGGGGAGGTCAGCCCCAGAATTTT. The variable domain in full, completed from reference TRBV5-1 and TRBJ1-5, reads KAGVTQTPRYLIKTRGQQVTLSCSPISGHRSVSWYQQTPGQGLQFLFEYFSETQRNKGNFPGRFSGRQFSNSRSEMNVSTLELGDSALYLCASSLGRGGQPQNFGDGTRLSIL.

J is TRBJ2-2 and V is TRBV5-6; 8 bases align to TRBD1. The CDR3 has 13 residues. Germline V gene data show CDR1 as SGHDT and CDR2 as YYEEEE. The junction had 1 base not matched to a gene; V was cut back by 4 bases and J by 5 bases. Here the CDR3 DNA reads TGTGCCAGCAGCCGACAGGGGACCGGGGAGCTGTTTTTT. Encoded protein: CASSRQGTGELFF.

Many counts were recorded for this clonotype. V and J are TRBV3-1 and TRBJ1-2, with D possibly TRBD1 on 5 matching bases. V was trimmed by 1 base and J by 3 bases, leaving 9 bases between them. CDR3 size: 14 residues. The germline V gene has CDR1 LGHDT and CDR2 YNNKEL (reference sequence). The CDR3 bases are TGTGCCAGCAGCCAAGGGGGCGAGTACTATGGCTACACCTTC. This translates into CASSQGGEYYGYTF.

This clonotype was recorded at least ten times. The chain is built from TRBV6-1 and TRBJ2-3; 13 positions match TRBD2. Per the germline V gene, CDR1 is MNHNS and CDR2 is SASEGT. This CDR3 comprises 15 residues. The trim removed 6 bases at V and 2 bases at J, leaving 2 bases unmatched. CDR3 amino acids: CASRLAGGHTDTQYF. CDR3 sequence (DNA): TGTGCCAGCAGACTAGCGGGGGGGCACACAGATACGCAGTATTTT.

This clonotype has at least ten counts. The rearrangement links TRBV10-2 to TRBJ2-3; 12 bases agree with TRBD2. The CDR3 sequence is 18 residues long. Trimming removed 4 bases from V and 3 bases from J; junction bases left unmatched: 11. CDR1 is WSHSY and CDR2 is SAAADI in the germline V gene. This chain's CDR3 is CASSGGSSGGASTDTQYF. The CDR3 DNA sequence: TGCGCCAGCAGTGGGGGTTCTAGCGGGGGGGCTTCAACAGATACGCAGTATTTT.